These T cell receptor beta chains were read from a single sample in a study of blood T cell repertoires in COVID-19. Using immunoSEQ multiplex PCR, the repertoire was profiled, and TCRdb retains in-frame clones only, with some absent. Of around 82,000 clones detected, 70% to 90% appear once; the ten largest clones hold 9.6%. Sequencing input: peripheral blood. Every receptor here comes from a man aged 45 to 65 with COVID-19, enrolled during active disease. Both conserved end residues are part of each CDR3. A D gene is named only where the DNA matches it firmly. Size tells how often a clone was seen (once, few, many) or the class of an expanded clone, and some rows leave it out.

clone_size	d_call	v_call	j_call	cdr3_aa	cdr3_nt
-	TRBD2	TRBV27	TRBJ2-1	CASSLDLAVPRWFF	TGTGCCAGCAGTTTAGACCTAGCGGTCCCCCGATGGTTCTTC
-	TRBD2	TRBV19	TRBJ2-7	CASSMGAGAWYEQYF	TGTGCCAGTAGTATGGGAGCGGGAGCGTGGTACGAGCAGTACTTC
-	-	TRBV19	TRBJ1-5	CASSIGDQPQHF	TGTGCCAGTAGTATCGGTGATCAGCCCCAGCATTTT
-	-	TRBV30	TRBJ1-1	CAWSRGGGNSEAFF	TGTGCCTGGAGTAGGGGAGGTGGAAACTCTGAAGCTTTCTTT
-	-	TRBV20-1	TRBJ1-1	CSASPGTEAFF	TGCAGTGCGTCACCGGGGACTGAAGCTTTCTTT
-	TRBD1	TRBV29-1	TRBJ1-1	CSVFRGTGNTEAFF	TGCAGCGTTTTTAGGGGGACAGGGAACACTGAAGCTTTCTTT
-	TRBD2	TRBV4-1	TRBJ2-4	CASSQDPGREKNIQYF	TGCGCCAGCAGCCAAGATCCGGGGAGGGAGAAAAACATTCAGTACTTC
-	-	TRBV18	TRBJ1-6	CASSQGSNSPLHF	TGTGCCAGCTCCCAGGGGAGCAATTCACCCCTCCACTTT
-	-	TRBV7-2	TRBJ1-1	CASSEGGLTEAFF	TGTGCCAGCAGCGAGGGAGGGTTGACTGAAGCTTTCTTT
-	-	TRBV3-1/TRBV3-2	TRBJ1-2	CARAFDGIRGGYTF	TGTGCCCGAGCCTTTGACGGCATCCGGGGTGGCTACACCTTC
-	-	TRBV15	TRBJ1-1	CATSRGGELGTEAFF	TGTGCCACCAGCAGAGGGGGGGAACTGGGGACTGAAGCTTTCTTT
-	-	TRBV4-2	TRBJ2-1	CASSQDGLAGYNEQFF	TGTGCCAGCAGCCAAGATGGTCTAGCCGGTTACAATGAGCAGTTCTTC
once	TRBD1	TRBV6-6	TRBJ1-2	CASSYLQGSSYTF	TGTGCCAGCAGTTACCTACAGGGGAGTAGCTACACCTTC
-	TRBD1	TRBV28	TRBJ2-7	CASGSSWTGDGTYEQYF	TGTGCCAGCGGGTCCTCTTGGACAGGCGACGGCACCTACGAGCAGTACTTC
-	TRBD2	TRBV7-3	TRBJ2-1	CASSPTSGSYNEQFF	TGTGCCAGCAGCCCCACTAGCGGGAGCTACAATGAGCAGTTCTTC
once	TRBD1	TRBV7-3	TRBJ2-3	CASSLTFGRGQGKTDTQYF	TGTGCCAGCAGCTTAACGTTTGGGCGAGGACAGGGGAAGACAGATACGCAGTATTTT
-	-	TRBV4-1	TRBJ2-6	CASSPSIGLVHSGANVLTF	TGCGCCAGCAGCCCCAGTATTGGTCTAGTGCACTCTGGGGCCAACGTCCTGACTTTC
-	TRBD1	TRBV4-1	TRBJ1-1	CASSQDSSGTGGGNTEAFF	TGCGCCAGCAGCCAAGATTCTTCGGGGACAGGGGGCGGGAACACTGAAGCTTTCTTT
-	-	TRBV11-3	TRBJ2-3	CASSLGGNTDTQYF	TGTGCCAGCAGCTTGGGGGGTAACACAGATACGCAGTATTTT
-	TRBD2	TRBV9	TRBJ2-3	CASSAPPGQLLAGVADTQYF	TGTGCCAGCAGCGCGCCTCCGGGACAGCTACTAGCGGGAGTAGCAGATACGCAGTATTTT
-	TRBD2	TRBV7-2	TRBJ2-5	CASSRPGLADNQETQYF	TGTGCCAGCAGTCGCCCGGGACTAGCGGACAACCAAGAGACCCAGTACTTC
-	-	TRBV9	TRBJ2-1	CASSGGRNPYNEQFF	TGTGCCAGCAGCGGAGGGCGAAACCCCTACAATGAGCAGTTCTTC
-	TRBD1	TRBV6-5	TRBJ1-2	CASSKQTGGAYTF	TGTGCCAGCAGTAAACAAACAGGGGGCGCTTACACCTTC
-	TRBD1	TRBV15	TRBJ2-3	CATSRESGGPDTQYF	TGTGCCACCAGCAGAGAATCAGGGGGCCCAGATACGCAGTATTTT
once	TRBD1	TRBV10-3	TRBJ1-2	CAISERGQGVGNYGYTF	TGTGCCATCAGTGAGAGGGGACAGGGAGTGGGTAACTATGGCTACACCTTC
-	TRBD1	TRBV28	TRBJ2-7	CASTYSGGSYEQYF	TGTGCCAGCACGTACTCAGGGGGCTCCTACGAGCAGTACTTC
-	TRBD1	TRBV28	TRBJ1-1	CASSPGTGVIDTEAFF	TGTGCCAGCAGTCCAGGGACAGGGGTGATTGATACTGAAGCTTTCTTT
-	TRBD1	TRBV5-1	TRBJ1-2	CASSGTGQAFGYTF	TGCGCCAGCAGCGGGACGGGACAGGCTTTCGGCTACACCTTC
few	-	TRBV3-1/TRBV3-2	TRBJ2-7	CASSQERPGEDEQYF	TGTGCCAGCAGCCAAGAACGCCCCGGAGAGGACGAGCAGTACTTC
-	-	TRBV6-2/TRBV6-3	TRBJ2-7	CASSHRLGVVGEQYF	TGTGCCAGCAGTCACCGACTAGGGGTGGTTGGTGAGCAGTACTTC
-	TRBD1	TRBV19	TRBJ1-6	CASRTGTGRISPLHF	TGTGCCAGTAGAACCGGGACAGGTCGCATTTCACCCCTCCACTTT
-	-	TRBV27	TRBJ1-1	CASSFGGANTEAFF	TGTGCCAGCAGTTTCGGGGGGGCGAACACTGAAGCTTTCTTT
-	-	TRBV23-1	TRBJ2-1	CASSHKTRGNEQFF	TGCGCCAGCAGTCATAAGACAAGAGGGAATGAGCAGTTCTTC
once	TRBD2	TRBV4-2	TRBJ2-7	CASSQEAAESGSFYEQYF	TGTGCCAGCAGCCAAGAGGCGGCTGAGAGCGGGAGTTTCTACGAGCAGTACTTC
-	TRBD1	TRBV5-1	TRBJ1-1	CASSFGLRGQANTEAFF	TGCGCCAGCAGCTTTGGCCTCCGGGGACAGGCAAACACTGAAGCTTTCTTT
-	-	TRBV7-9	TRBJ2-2	CASRSRRVPETNTGELFF	TGTGCCAGCAGAAGTAGACGGGTGCCAGAAACGAACACCGGGGAGCTGTTTTTT
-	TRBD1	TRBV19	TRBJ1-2	CASSIESGQFYGYTF	TGTGCCAGTAGTATAGAATCGGGACAGTTCTATGGCTACACCTTC
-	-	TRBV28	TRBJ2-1	CAGSGLIDYNEQFF	TGTGCCGGCTCCGGACTAATAGACTACAATGAGCAGTTCTTC
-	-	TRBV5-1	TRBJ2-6	CASSLTASGANVLTF	TGCGCCAGCAGCTTGACAGCCTCTGGGGCCAACGTCCTGACTTTC
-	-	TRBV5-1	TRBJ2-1	CASSLGWLDEQFF	TGCGCCAGCAGCTTGGGGTGGCTAGATGAGCAGTTCTTC
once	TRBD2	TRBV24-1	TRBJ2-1	CATSDPGTTSYNEQFF	TGTGCCACCAGTGACCCCGGGACTACCTCCTACAATGAGCAGTTCTTC
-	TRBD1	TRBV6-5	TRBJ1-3	CASSRDRGSGNTIYF	TGTGCCAGCAGCCGGGACAGGGGGAGTGGAAACACCATATATTTT
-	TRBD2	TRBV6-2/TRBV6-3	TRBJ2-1	CASTPTSGSLYNEQFF	TGTGCCAGCACCCCGACTAGCGGGTCCCTTTACAATGAGCAGTTCTTC
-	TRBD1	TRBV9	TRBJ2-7	CASSVTGTYSYEQYF	TGTGCCAGCAGCGTGACAGGGACCTATTCCTACGAGCAGTACTTC
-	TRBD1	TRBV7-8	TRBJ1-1	CASSLVTGLEAFF	TGTGCCAGCAGCTTAGTGACAGGGCTTGAAGCTTTCTTT